The source of this T cell receptor beta chain is a study of cytomegalovirus exposure and HLA in healthy donors. Study findings and constraints: The authors later found TCR association rates varying by HLA locus, with DRB1 most and HLA-C fewest.

Use of 60 Vbeta and 13 Jbeta primers characterized the PCR. Generated by immunoSEQ multiplex PCR, the TCRdb table keeps only in-frame clones and is missing some. The sample records around 150,000 clones, approximately 71% being singletons. Worth noting for this clone: Its target is unknown.

The CDR3 contains 13 residues. Germline V gene data show CDR1 as MDHEN and CDR2 as SYDVKM. Trimming stripped 2 bases from V and 9 bases from J, with 14 bases between. This TCR was recovered from a man younger than 45 in good health and CMV-seronegative. Source material: PBMCs. The V call is TRBV28, the J call TRBJ2-7; a weak D match, TRBD1 (5 bases). CDR3 amino acids: CASSLQGTAGQYF. The DNA for the CDR3 is TGTGCCAGCAGTTTACAGGGTACGGCAGGGCAGTACTTC.